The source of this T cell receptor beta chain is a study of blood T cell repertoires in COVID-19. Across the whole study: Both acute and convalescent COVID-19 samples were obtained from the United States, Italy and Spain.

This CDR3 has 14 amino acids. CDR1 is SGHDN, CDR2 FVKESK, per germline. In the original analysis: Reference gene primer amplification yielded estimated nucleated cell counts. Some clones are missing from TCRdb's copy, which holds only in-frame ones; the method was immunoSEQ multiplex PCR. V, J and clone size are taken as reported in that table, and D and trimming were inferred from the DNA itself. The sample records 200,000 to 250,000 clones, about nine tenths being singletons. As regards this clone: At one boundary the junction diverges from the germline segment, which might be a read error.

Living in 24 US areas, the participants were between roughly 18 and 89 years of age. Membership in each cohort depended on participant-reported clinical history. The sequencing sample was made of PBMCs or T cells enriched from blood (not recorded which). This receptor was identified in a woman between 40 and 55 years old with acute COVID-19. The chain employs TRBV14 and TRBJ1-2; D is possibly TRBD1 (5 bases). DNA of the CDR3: TGTGCCACCAGCCGCGGGGGGGGGAACGATGGCTACACCTTC. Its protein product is CATSRGGGNDGYTF. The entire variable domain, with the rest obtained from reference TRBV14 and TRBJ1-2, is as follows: EAGVTQFPSHSVIEKGQTVTLRCDPISGHDNLYWYRRVMGKEIKFLLHFVKESKQDESGMPNNRFLAERTGGTYSTLKVQPAELEDSGVYFCATSRGGGNDGYTFGSGTRLTVV.